This section outlines one T cell receptor beta chain sequence together with its context. The target of this receptor is not known. HCMV-specific IgG was detected in serum with a commercial ELISA kit to determine HCMV serostatus. Peripheral blood mononuclear cells were isolated from blood by Ficoll density gradient centrifugation. This record comes from a study of T cells expressing NK-cell markers (TCRdb year 2020). Looking at the study overall: Eight donors provided sorted CD3+CD56+NKG2C+, CD3+CD56+NKG2C- and CD3+CD56-NKG2C+ T-cell subsets, whose TCR beta-chain repertoires were profiled. Among the eight sequenced donors, seven were HCMV-seropositive and one was HCMV-seronegative. Randomly selected healthy volunteers, three men and five women, were used as the eight sequenced donors. Illumina HiSeq 2000/2500, MiSeq or NextSeq was used to sequence libraries as 2 x 150 bp reads. Paper-wide results and their limitations: In six donors, the dominant CD3+CD56+NKG2C+ clonotypes ranked among the top 10 CD8+ clonotypes, making up about 1.0-7.5% of CD8+ T cells. Those dominant clonotypes were again the most abundant among CD3+CD56-NKG2C+ cells in a few donors, at about 28.3-65%. It remained unclear whether the expanded NKG2C-expressing T cell clones were specific for HCMV antigens.

Sequencing was carried out with an Illumina HiSeq 2000. TCR beta cDNA libraries were prepared using 5'RACE template switching, which introduced a universal primer site and unique molecular identifiers. cDNA synthesis was primed from the TCR beta constant segment and was followed by two successive PCR amplification steps. In the authors' own workflow: MIGEC was used to demultiplex reads and group reads by UMI, and MiTCR was used to assemble and quantify clonotypes. To exclude erroneous sequences, only TCR cDNA sequences supported by at least two reads were retained. The tcR package was used for downstream repertoire analysis, and clonotypes were matched across fractions by CDR3 nucleotide sequence plus V segment. VDJmatch was used to annotate antigen specificity against VDJdb, with one amino acid substitution in CDR3 allowed. The reads were reprocessed in TCRdb, with one entry per CDR3 protein sequence and no accompanying DNA. TCRdb, not the authors, supplied the V and J calls. The sample's records list approximately 440,000 distinct CDR3 sequences. The leading ten clones occupy over 1.3% of the sample.

CDR1 is given as KGHSH and CDR2 as LQKENI, both from the germline V gene. From its cysteine to its phenylalanine, the CDR3 spans 15 amino acids. Only the protein sequence is given. The chain employs TRBV18 and TRBJ1-1; checking the TCRdb D call of TRBD1 is not possible without DNA. The sequencing sample was made of blood T cells: a sorted CD56 or NKG2C T cell subset, CD4+ or CD8+ T cells, or bulk PBMC T cells (not recorded which). The sequence derives from a woman in her 50s in good health. Donor details come from another sample of the same person, matched by shared clones. The encoded CDR3 is CASQDSRVVNTEAFF.